This TCR beta chain originates from a study of regulatory T cells in long-lasting Graves disease. MiXCR, run by TCRdb on the reads, gives a single entry per CDR3 protein. The sample holds more than 800 distinct CDR3 sequences; 85% to 90% are singletons and the top ten take around 7%. RNA extracted from PBMCs served as the sequencing template. Nine milliliters of peripheral blood went into EDTA tubes. A note on this clonotype: Antigen: not known.

The V gene's germline CDR1 is ENHRY and CDR2 SYGVKD. The germline V and J ends were trimmed by 5 bases and 3 bases, with 12 bases remaining between them. This CDR3 region has 14 residues. Study-wide findings and caveats: Favoring TRBV28, TRBJ1-2 and TRBJ2-5 was a feature seen in persistent disease. Persistent Graves' cases showed lower TCR diversity than newly diagnosed cases. With a small sample size, accuracy may have been reduced.

The source material was peripheral blood mononuclear cells (PBMCs), sampled with antithyroid drug treatment, in newly diagnosed or persistent Graves disease (not recorded which). The receptor's source is a woman in her 30s with Graves disease. The chain is built from TRBV10-3 and TRBJ2-3; D uncertain. CDR3 residues: CAISQDGLTDTQYF. The DNA for the CDR3 is TGTGCCATCAGTCAGGACGGTTTAACAGATACGCAGTATTTT.